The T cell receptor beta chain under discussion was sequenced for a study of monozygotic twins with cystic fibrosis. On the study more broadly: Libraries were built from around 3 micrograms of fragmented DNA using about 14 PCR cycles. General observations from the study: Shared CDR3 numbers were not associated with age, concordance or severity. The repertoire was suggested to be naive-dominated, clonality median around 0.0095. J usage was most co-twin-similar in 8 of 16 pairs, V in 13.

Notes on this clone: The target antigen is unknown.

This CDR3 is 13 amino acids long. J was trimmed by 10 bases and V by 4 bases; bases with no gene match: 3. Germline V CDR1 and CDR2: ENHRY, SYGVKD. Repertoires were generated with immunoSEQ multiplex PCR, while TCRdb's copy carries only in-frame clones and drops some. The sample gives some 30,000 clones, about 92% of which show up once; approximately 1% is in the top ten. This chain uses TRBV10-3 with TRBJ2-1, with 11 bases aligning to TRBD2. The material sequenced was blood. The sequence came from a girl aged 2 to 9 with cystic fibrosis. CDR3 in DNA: TGTGCCATCAGTGCCGGGACTAGCGGAGAGCAGTTCTTC. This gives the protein CAISAGTSGEQFF.